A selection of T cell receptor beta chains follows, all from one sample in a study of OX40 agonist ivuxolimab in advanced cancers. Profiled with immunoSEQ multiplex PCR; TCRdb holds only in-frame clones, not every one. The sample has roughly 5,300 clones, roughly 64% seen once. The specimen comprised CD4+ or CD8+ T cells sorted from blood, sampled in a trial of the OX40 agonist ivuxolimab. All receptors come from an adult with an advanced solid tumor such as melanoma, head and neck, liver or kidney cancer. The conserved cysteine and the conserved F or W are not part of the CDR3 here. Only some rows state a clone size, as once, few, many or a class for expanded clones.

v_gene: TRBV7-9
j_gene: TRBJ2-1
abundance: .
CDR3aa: ASSLETSQSSYNEQF

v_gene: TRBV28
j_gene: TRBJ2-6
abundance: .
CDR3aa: ASSLFTSGANVLT

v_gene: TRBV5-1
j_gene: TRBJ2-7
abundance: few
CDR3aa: ASSFGTVTYEQY

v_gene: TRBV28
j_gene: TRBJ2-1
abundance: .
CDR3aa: ASSLEAGGPFNEQF

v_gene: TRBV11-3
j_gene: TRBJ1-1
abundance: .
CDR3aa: ASSLWLNTEAF

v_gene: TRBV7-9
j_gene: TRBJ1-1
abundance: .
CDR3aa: ASSLGVGMGTEAF

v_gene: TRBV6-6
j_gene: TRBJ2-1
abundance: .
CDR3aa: ASSYFREDEQF

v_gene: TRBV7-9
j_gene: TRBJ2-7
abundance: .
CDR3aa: ASSRPGLGSYEQY

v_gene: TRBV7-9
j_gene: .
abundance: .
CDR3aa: ASSGHRDFEAYEQY

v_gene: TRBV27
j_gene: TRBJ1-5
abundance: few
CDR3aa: ASSFGLGPGQPQH

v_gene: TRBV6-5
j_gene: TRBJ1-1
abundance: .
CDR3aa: ASSPFRGHTEAF

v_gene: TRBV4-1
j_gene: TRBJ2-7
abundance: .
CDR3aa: ASSQESSTVSSYEQY

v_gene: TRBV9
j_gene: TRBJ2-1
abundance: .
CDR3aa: ASSRGGLAGDEQF

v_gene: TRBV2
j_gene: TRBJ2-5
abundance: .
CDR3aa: ASNRQGQETQY

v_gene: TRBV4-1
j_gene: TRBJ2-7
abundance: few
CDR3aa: ASSQIDISYEQY

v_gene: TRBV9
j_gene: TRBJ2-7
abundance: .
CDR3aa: ASSPTSGITQQY

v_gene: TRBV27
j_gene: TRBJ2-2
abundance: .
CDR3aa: ASSSLLDTGELF

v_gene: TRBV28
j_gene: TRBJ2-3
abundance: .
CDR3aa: ASSLVAGTDTQY

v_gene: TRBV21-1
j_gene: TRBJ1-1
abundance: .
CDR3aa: ASSPGVGSNRNTEAF

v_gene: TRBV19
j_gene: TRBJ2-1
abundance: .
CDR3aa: ASSIGTSGMNEQF

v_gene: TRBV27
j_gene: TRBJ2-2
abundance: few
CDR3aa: ASRAATHGELF

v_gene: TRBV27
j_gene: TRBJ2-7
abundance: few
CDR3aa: ASSDGPHYEQY

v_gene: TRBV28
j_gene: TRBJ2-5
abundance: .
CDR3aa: ASTRRGQETQY

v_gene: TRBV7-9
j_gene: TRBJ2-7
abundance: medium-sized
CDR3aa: ASSLGPNSGTRYEQY

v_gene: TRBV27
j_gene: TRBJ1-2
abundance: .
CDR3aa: ASSADRAGGYT

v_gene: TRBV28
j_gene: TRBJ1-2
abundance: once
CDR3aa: ATNRDRGLVNYGYT

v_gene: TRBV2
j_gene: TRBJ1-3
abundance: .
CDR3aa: ASSEWPASGNTIY

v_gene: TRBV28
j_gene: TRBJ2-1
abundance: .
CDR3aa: ASSLWTSGRAGDNEQF

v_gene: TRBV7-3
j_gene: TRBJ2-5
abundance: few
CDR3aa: ASSPSGGETQY

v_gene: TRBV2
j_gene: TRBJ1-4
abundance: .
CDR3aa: ASSRGDEKLF

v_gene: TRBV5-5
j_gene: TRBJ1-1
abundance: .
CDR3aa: ASSYTGNTEAF

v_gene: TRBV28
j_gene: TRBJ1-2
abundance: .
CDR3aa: ASSFTPVGYT

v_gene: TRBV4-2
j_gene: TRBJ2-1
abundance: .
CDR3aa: ASSRGLAEAGEQF

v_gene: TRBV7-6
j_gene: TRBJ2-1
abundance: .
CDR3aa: ASSGLSGSSYNEQF

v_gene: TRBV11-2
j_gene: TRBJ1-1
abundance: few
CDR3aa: ASSLDKWNTEAF

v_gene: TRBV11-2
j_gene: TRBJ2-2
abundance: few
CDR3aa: ASSPLGAGGGTGELF

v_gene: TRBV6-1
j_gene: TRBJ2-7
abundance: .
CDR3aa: AISASEPIYEQY

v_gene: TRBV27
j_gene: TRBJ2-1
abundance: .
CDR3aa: ASSPLAGLNEQF

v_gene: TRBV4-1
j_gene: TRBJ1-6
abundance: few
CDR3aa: ASSQVAGAKDSPLH

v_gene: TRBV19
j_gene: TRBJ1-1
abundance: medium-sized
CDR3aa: ASSTPGGGVGAF

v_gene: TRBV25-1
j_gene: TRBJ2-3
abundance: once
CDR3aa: ASSDFSTDTQY

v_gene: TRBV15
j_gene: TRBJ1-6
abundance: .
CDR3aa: ATGDSSYNSPLH

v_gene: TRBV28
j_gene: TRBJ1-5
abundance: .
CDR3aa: ASSLLSGTSNQPQH

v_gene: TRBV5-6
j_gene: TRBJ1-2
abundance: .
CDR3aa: ASSLGGSYGYT

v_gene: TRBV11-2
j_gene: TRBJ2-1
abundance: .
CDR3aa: ASRGLAGAYNEQF

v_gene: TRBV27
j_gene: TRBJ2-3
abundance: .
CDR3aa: ASSPLQGSDTQY

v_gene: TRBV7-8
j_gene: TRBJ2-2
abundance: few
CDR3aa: ASRLGNTGELF